The next 10 T cell receptor beta chains were all read from a single sample in a study of breast tumors, draining lymph nodes, adjacent tissues. A single record per CDR3 protein comes from TCRdb applying MiXCR to the multiplex PCR reads. The sample yields about 19,000 distinct CDR3 sequences, 43% seen once. Sequencing was carried out using breast tumor tissue. The receptors derive from a female donor with breast cancer. Some clones in this sample may be carry-over from other donors' samples.

This clonotype was detected only once. The chain is built from TRBV5-1 and TRBJ2-7; 15 nucleotides match TRBD2. The CDR3 length is 17 residues. The V gene end was trimmed by 2 bases and the J gene end by 4 bases; junction bases not matched to a gene: 7. CDR1 and CDR2 from the germline V gene are SGHRS and YFSETQ. The CDR3 reads CASSLAGLAGGVYEQYF. CDR3 DNA sequence: TGCGCCAGCAGCTTAGCCGGACTAGCGGGAGGGGTGTACGAGCAGTACTTC.

In its sample, this clonotype was seen many times. The rearrangement joins TRBV3-1 to TRBJ2-7; a possible D gene is TRBD1 (5 bases). The CDR3 covers 15 residues. V was trimmed by 0 bases and J by 0 bases, leaving 9 bases between them. Germline-derived CDR1 and CDR2 are LGHDT and YNNKEL (reference sequence). CDR3 in DNA: TGTGCCAGCAGCCAAGAGTCAGGGCCCTCCTACGAGCAGTACTTC. Protein sequence: CASSQESGPSYEQYF.

Sample share makes this clonotype medium-sized. The chain joins TRBV7-9 to TRBJ1-2, with 7 bases fitting TRBD1. Per the germline V gene, CDR1 is SEHNR and CDR2 is FQNEAQ (reference sequence). V lost 5 bases, J lost 5 bases, and 5 bases stayed unmatched. The CDR3 runs 13 residues. The DNA for the CDR3 is TGTGCCAGCAGCCACACAGGGGTTTATGGCTACACCTTC. Its protein product is CASSHTGVYGYTF. Complete variable domain (other parts from reference TRBV7-9 and TRBJ1-2): DTGVSQNPRHKITKRGQNVTFRCDPISEHNRLYWYRQTLGQGPEFLTYFQNEAQLEKSRLLSDRFSAERPKGSFSTLEIQRTEQGDSAMYLCASSHTGVYGYTFGSGTRLTVV.

There are many counts of this clonotype. V is TRBV5-1 and J is TRBJ2-1; 9 nucleotides line up with TRBD2. V lost 5 bases and J lost 10; bases outside the gene matches: 4. Germline assignment: CDR1 SGHRS and CDR2 YFSETQ. CDR3 length: 12 amino acids. The CDR3 region has the DNA TGCGCCAGCAGGGATCTAGCGGGAGAGCAGTTCTTC. It specifies CASRDLAGEQFF.

This clonotype was detected ten times or more. The chain uses TRBV6-2 or TRBV6-3 and TRBJ2-4; D tentatively fits TRBD1 or TRBD2 (5 bases each). Germline V gene data show CDR1 as MNHEY and CDR2 as SVGEGT. Trimming left V 0 bases short and J 1 base short, with 13 bases between. The CDR3 spans 17 residues. The CDR3 DNA reads TGTGCCAGCAGTTACTCGAGGGGAACTCCGGCCAAAAACATTCAGTACTTC. It translates to CASSYSRGTPAKNIQYF.

The chain recombines TRBV9 with TRBJ2-3; 12 bases fit TRBD2. Looked up from germline, CDR1 is SGDLS and CDR2 is YYNGEE. This CDR3 is built from 16 residues. J was trimmed by 4 bases and V by 3 bases; bases with no gene match: 6. CDR3 nucleotides: TGTGCCAGCAGCGCTCTAGCGGGAGGGCCGGCAGATACGCAGTATTTT. This sequence encodes CASSALAGGPADTQYF.

In the case of this clonotype: A read error may produce the germline difference seen at one junction end. The chain is built from TRBV6-6 and TRBJ2-1; D is undetermined. Germline-derived CDR1 and CDR2 are MNHNY and SVGAGI (reference sequence). The CDR3 consists of 11 residues. The CDR3 is CASSHSVEQFF. The DNA for the CDR3 is TGTGCCAGCAGTCACTCGGTAGAGCAGTTCTTC.

The chain recombines TRBV4-3 with TRBJ1-1, with TRBD1 matching over 8 bases. Germline CDR1 is LGHNA and CDR2 is YSLEER. The CDR3 covers 13 residues. V shed 7 bases, J shed 2 bases, and the junction held 3 bases outside the gene matches. CDR3 loop: CASNTGGNTEAFF. In DNA form, the CDR3 reads TGCGCCAGCAATACAGGGGGTAACACTGAAGCTTTCTTT.

The chain uses TRBV7-2 and TRBJ2-5; D perhaps matches TRBD1 (6 bases). Germline V gene sequence: CDR1 SGHTA, CDR2 FQGNSA. There are 14 residues in the CDR3. V was cut by 8 bases and J by 5 bases, with 18 bases left in between. CDR3 DNA: TGTGCCAGCGGTACCGGGACAAAAGAGGAGACCCAGTACTTC. This codes for CASGTGTKEETQYF.

By its share, this clonotype is medium-sized. The chain combines TRBV6-2 or TRBV6-3 with TRBJ2-1; TRBD1 or TRBD2 may be the D gene (5 bases each). V dropped 0 bases and J dropped 0 bases, with 21 bases sitting between them. The CDR3 is 20 residues long. Germline assignment: CDR1 MNHEY and CDR2 SVGEGT. CDR3 bases: TGTGCCAGCAGTTACTCGATGGGGCCGGAGGACTTTAGCTCCTACAATGAGCAGTTCTTC. This codes for CASSYSMGPEDFSSYNEQFF.